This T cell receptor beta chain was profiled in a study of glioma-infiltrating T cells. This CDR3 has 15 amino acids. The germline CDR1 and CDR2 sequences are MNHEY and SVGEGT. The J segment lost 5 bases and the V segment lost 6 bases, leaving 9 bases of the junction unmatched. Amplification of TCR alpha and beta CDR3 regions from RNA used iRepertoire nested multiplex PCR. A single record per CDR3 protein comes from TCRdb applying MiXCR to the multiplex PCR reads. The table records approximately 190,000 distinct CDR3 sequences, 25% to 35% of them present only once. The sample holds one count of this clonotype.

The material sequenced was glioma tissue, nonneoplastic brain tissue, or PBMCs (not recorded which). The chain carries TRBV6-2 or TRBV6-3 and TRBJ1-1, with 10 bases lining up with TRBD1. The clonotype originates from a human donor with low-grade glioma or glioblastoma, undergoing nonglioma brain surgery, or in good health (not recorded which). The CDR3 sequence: CASSPTGGGGTEAFF. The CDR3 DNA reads TGTGCCAGCAGCCCGACAGGGGGCGGAGGGACTGAAGCTTTCTTT.